These 26 T cell receptor beta chains came from one sample sequenced in a study of response to subunit inactivated influenza vaccine. TCRdb recomputed calls from the RT-PCR reads with MiXCR, one row per CDR3 protein. The table includes under 950,000 distinct CDR3 sequences, around 21% detected once. This sample comprised PBMCs from blood, obtained 5 to 6 days after vaccination. The receptors shown here come from a man aged 45-65 years who received an inactivated influenza vaccine.

There are a few counts of this clonotype. This chain links TRBV20-1 with TRBJ2-5; 8 bases fit TRBD1. This CDR3 has 16 amino acids. V shed 3 bases and J 5 bases; nucleotides not matched to a gene: 14. Germline loops: CDR1 DFQATT, CDR2 SNEGSKA (reference sequence). The CDR3 here is CSARVLGQALRETQYF. The CDR3 coding sequence is TGCAGTGCTAGGGTGTTGGGACAGGCCCTTCGGGAGACCCAGTACTTC.

CDR3 bases: TGTGCCAGCAGTGAAGGAGGTACTAGCACAGATACGCAGTATTTT. It translates to CASSEGGTSTDTQYF. This sequence joins TRBV2 and TRBJ2-3; no reliable D call. Trimming removed 1 base from V and 0 bases from J, with 8 bases in between. The germline gives CDR1 SNHLY, CDR2 FYNNEI. This CDR3 spans 15 amino acids.

This clonotype was observed a handful of times. One junction end disagrees with the germline gene, perhaps due to a read error. The V and J genes are TRBV7-9 and TRBJ2-1; TRBD2 matches 9 bases. This CDR3 region has 12 residues. CDR1 is SEHNR and CDR2 is FQNEAQ in the germline V gene (reference sequence). The CDR3 DNA follows: TGTGCCAGCAGCTTATACTTAGCGGGGGACCTCTTC. It translates to CASSLYLAGDLF.

The V and J genes are TRBV28 and TRBJ2-2; D could derive from TRBD1 or TRBD2 (5 bases each). The CDR3 totals 16 residues. Germline V gene sequence: CDR1 MDHEN, CDR2 SYDVKM. Trimming removed 6 bases from V and 6 bases from J, with 20 bases in between. The CDR3 sequence is CASSPPRAWGPGELFF. As DNA, the CDR3 is TGTGCCAGCAGCCCACCCCGGGCTTGGGGACCCGGGGAGCTGTTTTTT. Variable domain in full (rest from reference TRBV28 and TRBJ2-2): DVKVTQSSRYLVKRTGEKVFLECVQDMDHENMFWYRQDPGLGLRLIYFSYDVKMKEKGDIPEGYSVSREKKERFSLILESASTNQTSMYLCASSPPRAWGPGELFFGEGSRLTVL.

This clonotype showed up just a few times. The chain recombines TRBV20-1 with TRBJ1-1; D is uncertain. Germline loops: CDR1 DFQATT, CDR2 SNEGSKA (reference sequence). The V end lost 3 bases, the J end lost 3 bases, and 14 bases lay between the germline ends. The CDR3 has 14 residues. The CDR3 spells CSARRRVKDTEAFF. DNA of the CDR3: TGCAGTGCTAGGAGAAGGGTTAAGGACACTGAAGCTTTCTTT.

This clonotype was counted many times. The chain couples TRBV20-1 to TRBJ2-5; 10 positions match TRBD1. CDR1 is DFQATT and CDR2 is SNEGSKA in the germline V gene (reference sequence). Trimming took 3 bases from V and 5 from J; bases not matched to a gene: 0. This CDR3 has 12 residues. This CDR3 reads CSARDRGETQYF. As DNA, the CDR3 is TGCAGTGCTAGGGACAGGGGGGAGACCCAGTACTTC.

Only a few counts were recorded for this clonotype. The rearrangement joins TRBV6-5 to TRBJ2-2; D uncertain. The germline gives CDR1 MNHEY, CDR2 SVGAGI. Trimming took 6 bases from V and 10 from J, leaving 15 bases between them. CDR3 size: 13 residues. Here the CDR3 reads CASSYDDPLELFF. As DNA, the CDR3 is TGTGCCAGCAGCTACGATGACCCTTTGGAGCTGTTTTTT.

This clonotype was found a few times. The chain employs TRBV15 and TRBJ2-2; 8 bases fit TRBD2. The CDR3 runs to 16 residues. Germline CDR1 LNHNV, CDR2 YYDKDF (reference sequence). V shed 5 bases and J 5 bases; nucleotides not matched to a gene: 10. CDR3 in DNA: TGTGCCACCAGCGCGCGGAGCGGGGGACCGACCGGGGAGCTGTTTTTT. Translated: CATSARSGGPTGELFF.

This clonotype occurred once. This chain connects TRBV11-1 to TRBJ2-5, with 9 nucleotides matching TRBD2. CDR3 length equals 19 residues. J gave up 2 bases and V 5 bases, and 18 bases lay outside the gene matches. Germline V gene data show CDR1 as SGHAT and CDR2 as FQDESV (reference sequence). The CDR3 nucleotides are TGTGCCAGCAGCCATCTTATTCCCCATCGACTAGCGGTTCAAGAGACCCAGTACTTC. This codes for CASSHLIPHRLAVQETQYF.

The J gene is TRBJ2-3, the V gene TRBV20-1; D uncertain. The germline V and J ends were trimmed by 3 bases and 3 bases, with 16 bases remaining between them. CDR3 length: 15 amino acids. Germline CDR1 DFQATT, CDR2 SNEGSKA (reference sequence). CDR3 sequence reads: CSASPLSNPTDTQYF. The DNA of the CDR3 is TGCAGTGCTAGTCCGCTCTCCAACCCGACAGATACGCAGTATTTT.

There are a few counts of this clonotype. V gene TRBV4-3 combines with J gene TRBJ2-5, with unresolved D. V dropped 0 bases and J dropped 5 bases, with 13 bases sitting between them. This CDR3 has 15 amino acids. Germline CDR1 is LGHNA and CDR2 is YSLEER. The CDR3 reads CASSQDRLLRETQYF. CDR3 in DNA: TGCGCCAGCAGCCAAGATCGATTGCTTCGGGAGACCCAGTACTTC.

The V gene is TRBV7-2, the J gene TRBJ2-5; 9 nucleotides line up with TRBD2. CDR3 length equals 16 residues. V was pared by 4 bases and J by 4 bases, with 10 bases of the junction left unmatched. CDR1 and CDR2 from the germline V gene are SGHTA and FQGNSA. CDR3 DNA: TGTGCCAGCAGCTCACTCTGGGGACTAGCCGGAGAGACCCAGTACTTC. This encodes CASSSLWGLAGETQYF. The whole variable domain, remainder taken from reference TRBV7-2 and TRBJ2-5, is GAGVSQSPSNKVTEKGKDVELRCDPISGHTALYWYRQSLGQGLEFLIYFQGNSAPDKSGLPSDRFSAERTGGSVSTLTIQRTQQEDSAVYLCASSSLWGLAGETQYFGPGTRLLVL.

This sequence joins TRBV10-3 and TRBJ2-1, with D hard to call. The CDR3 has 11 amino acids. The germline V gene has CDR1 ENHRY and CDR2 SYGVKD. Trimming took off 3 bases at V and 8 bases at J, with 5 bases between the two ends. CDR3 sequence reads: CAISEADEQFF. CDR3 sequence (DNA): TGTGCCATCAGTGAAGCTGATGAGCAGTTCTTC.

This clonotype occurred many times. Here the CDR3 DNA reads TGTGCCAGTAGTCCGGCAGGGGGCTTGGTCAAGCGGGGGAGCTACGAGCAGTACTTC. It is translated as CASSPAGGLVKRGSYEQYF. The chain uses TRBV19 and TRBJ2-7, with D perhaps given as TRBD1 or TRBD2 (8 bases each). The CDR3 contains 19 residues. V dropped 5 bases and J dropped 3 bases, with 29 bases sitting between them. CDR1 and CDR2 from the germline V gene are LNHDA and SQIVND (reference sequence). Using reference TRBV19 and TRBJ2-7 for the parts outside the CDR3, the full variable domain is DGGITQSPKYLFRKEGQNVTLSCEQNLNHDAMYWYRQDPGQGLRLIYYSQIVNDFQKGDIAEGYSVSREKKESFPLTVTSAQKNPTAFYLCASSPAGGLVKRGSYEQYFGPGTRLTVT.

At least ten counts were recorded for this clonotype. The chain links TRBV20-1 to TRBJ2-1, with 10 bases lining up with TRBD1. The CDR3 sequence is 16 residues long. Germline V gene lookup returns CDR1 DFQATT and CDR2 SNEGSKA (reference sequence). V shed 4 bases, J shed 5 bases, and the junction held 11 bases outside the gene matches. In DNA form, the CDR3 reads TGCAGTGCTACTCCCATTACCGGGACAGGGGACAATGAGCAGTTCTTC. Its translation is CSATPITGTGDNEQFF.

A few counts support this clonotype. The genes are TRBV10-3 and TRBJ2-7; 12 bases align to TRBD2. The CDR3 consists of 14 residues. Germline trimming cut 6 bases from V and 4 bases from J; bases unmatched to any gene: 4. The V gene's germline CDR1 is ENHRY and CDR2 SYGVKD. The CDR3 spells CAIRAGTSGYEQYF. CDR3 sequence (DNA): TGTGCCATCAGAGCCGGGACTAGCGGGTACGAGCAGTACTTC.

This clonotype was observed many times. In DNA, the CDR3 is TGCAGTGCTACCGGGACAGGGGGCCCAGATACGCAGTATTTT. This codes for CSATGTGGPDTQYF. J is TRBJ2-3 and V is TRBV20-1; 12 bases align to TRBD1. V was pared by 4 bases and J by 4 bases, with 3 bases of the junction left unmatched. This CDR3 contains 14 residues. Germline CDR1 DFQATT, CDR2 SNEGSKA (reference sequence).

This chain links TRBV20-1 with TRBJ1-1, with 8 nucleotides matching TRBD1. CDR1 DFQATT and CDR2 SNEGSKA come from the germline V gene (reference sequence). J was trimmed by 1 base and V by 5 bases; bases with no gene match: 6. The CDR3 consists of 14 residues. The CDR3 protein is CSAVSGTGNTEAFF. The CDR3 DNA follows: TGCAGTGCTGTCTCCGGGACAGGGAACACTGAAGCTTTCTTT.

Only a few counts were recorded for this clonotype. The chain couples TRBV5-1 to TRBJ2-6; D ambiguous. CDR1 SGHRS and CDR2 YFSETQ come from the germline V gene. Trimming stripped 4 bases from V and 2 bases from J, with 10 bases between. This CDR3 is built from 15 residues. CDR3 nucleotide sequence: TGCGCCAGCAGCAACAATGGGCCTGGGGCCAACGTCCTGACTTTC. Translation: CASSNNGPGANVLTF.

V is TRBV6-2 or TRBV6-3 and J is TRBJ2-1; TRBD2 matches at 14 bases. The germline CDR1 and CDR2 sequences are MNHEY and SVGEGT. The V segment lost 10 bases and the J segment 9 bases; nucleotides outside the gene matches: 5. The CDR3 consists of 13 residues. CDR3 residues: CAIRTSGRSEQFF. The DNA for the CDR3 is TGTGCCATTAGGACTAGCGGGAGGAGTGAGCAGTTCTTC.

The V and J genes are TRBV6-1 and TRBJ2-2; unclear D gene. CDR1 and CDR2 (germline): MNHNS, SASEGT. The CDR3 spans 12 residues. V was trimmed by 2 bases and J by 9 bases, leaving 7 bases between them. CDR3 in amino acids: CASSEIIRELFF. For the CDR3, the DNA is TGTGCCAGCAGTGAAATTATTAGGGAGCTGTTTTTT.

This clonotype was observed many times. V is TRBV5-1 and J is TRBJ2-3; the D is unclear. The V and J ends lost 1 base and 4 bases respectively, with 7 bases between them. This CDR3 comprises 13 residues. CDR1 is SGHRS, CDR2 YFSETQ, per germline. The CDR3 region is CASSLITADTQYF. The CDR3 bases are TGCGCCAGCAGCTTGATAACAGCAGATACGCAGTATTTT.

This clonotype was detected ten times or more. V usage is TRBV20-1 and J usage is TRBJ2-3; no clear D gene. The germline gives CDR1 DFQATT, CDR2 SNEGSKA (reference sequence). Trimming cost V 3 bases and J 0 bases, with 13 bases left between them. The CDR3 contains 15 residues. The CDR3 spells CSARALGFSTDTQYF. CDR3 nucleotide sequence: TGCAGTGCTAGGGCTCTCGGGTTTAGCACAGATACGCAGTATTTT.

The rearrangement links TRBV29-1 to TRBJ2-7; TRBD1 aligns across 9 bases. Trimming removed 7 bases from V and 4 bases from J; junction bases left unmatched: 8. Germline V gene sequence: CDR1 SQVTM, CDR2 ANQGSEA. This CDR3 region has 13 residues. The CDR3 protein is CSATGQGEYEQYF. The CDR3 nucleotides are TGCAGCGCAACGGGACAGGGTGAATACGAGCAGTACTTC.

This clonotype has more than one count but fewer than ten. The chain couples TRBV20-1 to TRBJ2-3; perhaps TRBD2 as D (6 bases). The CDR3 loop spans 16 amino acids. CDR1 and CDR2 (germline): DFQATT, SNEGSKA (reference sequence). The V and J ends lost 5 bases and 0 bases respectively, with 18 bases between them. DNA for the CDR3: TGCAGTGCTCTCCCTCCATGGGGGGTTAGCACAGATACGCAGTATTTT. The encoded protein is CSALPPWGVSTDTQYF.

V gene TRBV5-1 combines with J gene TRBJ2-2; 8 bases are shared with TRBD1. The CDR3 totals 16 residues. Germline CDR1 and CDR2: SGHRS and YFSETQ. V lost 5 bases, J lost 6 bases, and 12 bases stayed unmatched. The CDR3: CASSIPGQERAGELFF. The CDR3 coding sequence is TGCGCCAGCAGTATACCGGGACAGGAGCGTGCCGGGGAGCTGTTTTTT. The full variable domain, completed using reference TRBV5-1 and TRBJ2-2, is KAGVTQTPRYLIKTRGQQVTLSCSPISGHRSVSWYQQTPGQGLQFLFEYFSETQRNKGNFPGRFSGRQFSNSRSEMNVSTLELGDSALYLCASSIPGQERAGELFFGEGSRLTVL.